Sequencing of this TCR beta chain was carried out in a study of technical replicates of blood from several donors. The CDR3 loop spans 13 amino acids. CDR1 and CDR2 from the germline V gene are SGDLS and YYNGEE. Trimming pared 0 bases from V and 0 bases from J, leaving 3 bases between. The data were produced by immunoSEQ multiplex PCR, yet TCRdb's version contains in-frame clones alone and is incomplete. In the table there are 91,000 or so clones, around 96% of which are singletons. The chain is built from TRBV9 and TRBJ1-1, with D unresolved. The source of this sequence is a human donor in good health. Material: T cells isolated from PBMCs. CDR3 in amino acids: CASSVAVNTEAFF. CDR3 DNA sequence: TGTGCCAGCAGCGTAGCGGTGAACACTGAAGCTTTCTTT.